One and the same sample provided the 3 T cell receptor beta chains below, sequenced in a study of shared clonotypes between healthy human individuals. TCRdb keeps only in-frame clones here, not all; method: immunoSEQ multiplex PCR. The table has some 2,400,000 clones, 90% to 96% seen once. Sequencing was done on a sample of naive CD4+ T cells sorted from blood. The subset here: CD45RA+ positively selected. Every receptor here comes from a man in his late teens or twenties in good health.

This clone was recorded a few times. The chain employs TRBV7-8 and TRBJ1-6; D call uncertain. V was shortened by 6 bases and J by 8 bases, with 14 bases between the two germline ends. Germline values: CDR1 SGHVS, CDR2 FQNEAQ. This CDR3 is 14 amino acids long. The CDR3 DNA reads as TGTGCCAGCAGTTTCTCAACTTTAGATTCACCCCTCCACTTT. It is translated as CASSFSTLDSPLHF.

This sequence joins TRBV7-2 and TRBJ2-3; TRBD1 matches at 7 bases. The CDR3 totals 14 residues. Germline V lookup: CDR1 SGHTA, CDR2 FQGNSA. Trimming cost V 1 base and J 4 bases; bases outside gene matches: 2. The CDR3 here is CASSLVTGADTQYF. CDR3 DNA sequence: TGTGCCAGCAGCTTAGTAACAGGGGCAGATACGCAGTATTTT.

The CDR3: CAWSRGPAGDEQYF. The CDR3 bases are TGTGCCTGGAGCCGCGGACCCGCGGGGGACGAGCAGTACTTC. The rearrangement uses TRBV30 and TRBJ2-7; TRBD2 aligns across 7 bases. Trimming cost V 3 bases and J 5 bases; bases outside gene matches: 10. This CDR3 region has 14 residues. Germline-derived CDR1 and CDR2 are GTSNPN and SVGIG (reference sequence).